Each of the 8 T cell receptor beta chains below was sequenced from the same sample in a study of CD8+ T cells in alopecia areata. As the sequencing template, cDNA was produced by extracting RNA and reverse transcribing it. Assay used: immunoSEQ multiplex PCR; TCRdb lists only in-frame clones, some missing. The sample holds roughly 100,000 clones, almost 60% seen once. Treatment of the sample: oral pan-JAK inhibitor, 5-10 mg twice daily. Sample: CD8+ T cells sorted from blood, taken at roughly week 58, from a patient treated with tofacitinib. The receptor source for this set is a human donor with alopecia areata.

The rearrangement links TRBV9 to TRBJ2-5, with D perhaps matching TRBD1 or TRBD2 (6 bases each). Trimming pared 4 bases from V and 1 base from J, leaving 20 bases between. The germline V gene has CDR1 SGDLS and CDR2 YYNGEE. The CDR3 extends over 17 amino acids. This CDR3 is CASSPRPGAGFQETQYF. CDR3 in DNA: TGTGCCAGCAGCCCTCGTCCGGGGGCCGGTTTCCAAGAGACCCAGTACTTC.

The chain joins TRBV4-1 to TRBJ2-1, with D hard to call. Germline-derived CDR1 and CDR2 are MGHRA and YSYEKL. The CDR3 is made up of 17 amino acids. The V gene lost 2 bases and the J gene lost 6 bases, with 20 bases spanning the gap. The CDR3 region has the DNA TGCGCCAGCAGCCAAAGAACCGGGCCGCTCCTACCCAATGAGCAGTTCTTC. Translation gives CASSQRTGPLLPNEQFF.

V is TRBV29-1 and J is TRBJ2-3; D is undetermined. Trimming removed 4 bases at V and 1 base at J, with 15 bases between. The CDR3 extends over 15 amino acids. The V gene's germline CDR1 is SQVTM and CDR2 ANQGSEA. The CDR3 loop is CSVGRLVWGTDTQYF. The CDR3 nucleotides are TGCAGCGTTGGGCGATTGGTGTGGGGCACAGATACGCAGTATTTT.

This sequence joins TRBV5-6 and TRBJ2-7; D call uncertain. With 2 bases removed from V and 5 bases from J, the gap between germline ends came to 8 bases. The CDR3 length is 12 residues. Germline V lookup: CDR1 SGHDT, CDR2 YYEEEE. In DNA, the CDR3 is TGTGCCAGCAGCTTATTGGGGAACGAGCAGTACTTC. The encoded protein is CASSLLGNEQYF.

This clone appeared a few times. This rearrangement joins TRBV7-9 to TRBJ1-2; D is unclear. V was clipped by 1 base and J by 3 bases, with 6 bases between them. This CDR3 has 13 amino acids. Germline V CDR1 and CDR2: SEHNR, FQNEAQ (reference sequence). The CDR3 DNA sequence: TGTGCCAGCAGCTTAGGGGATGACTATGGCTACACCTTC. It yields the protein CASSLGDDYGYTF.

V usage is TRBV9 and J usage is TRBJ1-2; the D gene is possibly TRBD1 (6 bases). The V end was cut by 6 bases, the J end by 5 bases, with 23 bases between. This CDR3 comprises 16 residues. In germline, CDR1 is SGDLS, CDR2 YYNGEE. The CDR3 region has the DNA TGTGCCAGCACCGGGTGGTCGGTCAGGGGTTTGTATGGCTACACCTTC. Translated, it gives CASTGWSVRGLYGYTF.

The CDR3 is CASSLAGGRADTQYF. CDR3 coding DNA: TGTGCCAGCAGTCTAGCGGGGGGGCGCGCAGATACGCAGTATTTT. The V call is TRBV6-6, the J call TRBJ2-3, with 12 bases identical to TRBD2. V lost 5 bases, J lost 4 bases, and 4 bases stayed unmatched. Germline assignment: CDR1 MNHNY and CDR2 SVGAGI (reference sequence). There are 15 residues in the CDR3.

The chain combines TRBV7-9 with TRBJ1-1; TRBD1 aligns across 9 bases. Germline V gene data show CDR1 as SEHNR and CDR2 as FQNEAQ (reference sequence). The CDR3 is made up of 15 amino acids. V shed 5 bases and J 1 base; nucleotides not matched to a gene: 5. The CDR3 sequence: CASSPWTGENTEAFF. The CDR3 DNA is TGTGCCAGCAGCCCGTGGACAGGGGAGAACACTGAAGCTTTCTTT.